This section outlines one TCR beta chain sequence together with its context. Germline V gene sequence: CDR1 GTSNPN, CDR2 SVGIG (reference sequence). V lost 0 bases and J 7 bases, leaving 7 bases between the germline ends. The CDR3 spans 12 residues. The assay was immunoSEQ multiplex PCR, and TCRdb's table has in-frame clones only and misses some. The table shows approximately 130,000 clones, with roughly 84% occurring only once. This entry comes from a study of T cell responses to AZD1222 COVID-19 vaccine. V gene TRBV30 combines with J gene TRBJ1-5; no definite D call. Sequences were derived from peripheral blood, sampled 28 days after the second AZD1222 dose. This TCR was sampled from an adult who received the AZD1222 COVID-19 vaccine. The CDR3 loop is CAWSVQGQPQHF. The CDR3 DNA reads TGTGCCTGGAGTGTACAAGGGCAGCCCCAGCATTTT.